A single sample gave rise to the 27 T cell receptor beta chains below, sequenced in a study of low-dose radiotherapy and immunotherapy resistance in tumors. cDNA synthesis used a TRAV/TRBV-specific primer set for both chains. The authors amplified TCRs for about 20 PCR cycles with a constant-region primer and a V-primer adapter. TCRdb passed the reads through MiXCR, listing each CDR3 protein once. The data contain some 11,000 distinct CDR3 sequences, less than 75% of them singletons. The source of these receptors is a human donor with advanced metastatic prostate, ovarian, gallbladder or colorectal cancer (not recorded which). This table probably holds off-target reads from a library built for another chain.

The V and J genes are TRBV5-4 and TRBJ1-2; D uncertain. CDR3 length equals 15 residues. The V and J ends lost 0 bases and 2 bases respectively, with 11 bases between them. Germline CDR1 SGHNT, CDR2 YYREEE (reference sequence). CDR3 protein: CASSLVQLGNYGYTF. For the CDR3, the DNA is TGTGCCAGCAGCTTGGTGCAATTAGGGAACTATGGCTACACCTTC.

The V and J genes are TRBV6-2 or TRBV6-3 and TRBJ2-7, with D perhaps TRBD2 (5 bases). This CDR3 spans 15 amino acids. V shed 5 bases and J shed 5 bases, with 19 bases lying between them. The germline CDR1 and CDR2 sequences are MNHEY and SVGEGT. CDR3 in amino acids: CASSEAQLGIDEQYF. The CDR3, as DNA: TGTGCCAGCAGTGAGGCACAACTAGGAATCGACGAGCAGTACTTC.

There are a few counts of this clonotype. The rearrangement uses TRBV18 and TRBJ1-2; D is unresolved. Trimming stripped 5 bases from V and 4 bases from J, with 8 bases between. This CDR3 is built from 12 residues. Germline CDR1 is KGHSH and CDR2 is LQKENI. The CDR3 loop reads CASSGDVYGYTF. CDR3 nucleotides: TGTGCCAGCTCAGGGGATGTCTATGGCTACACCTTC.

The V call is TRBV20-1, the J call TRBJ1-2; 7 nucleotides align to TRBD1. With 1 base clipped from V and 7 bases from J, the junction kept 9 bases outside the gene matches. CDR1 is DFQATT and CDR2 is SNEGSKA in the germline V gene (reference sequence). The length of the CDR3 is 14 residues. Written as DNA, the CDR3 is TGCAGTGCTAGAGTTGGTCAGGGGGGGTTTGGCTACACCTTC. Amino acid sequence: CSARVGQGGFGYTF.

This chain joins TRBV12-3 or TRBV12-4 and TRBJ2-3, with TRBD2 identical over 10 bases. The CDR3 has 16 amino acids. The V segment lost 0 bases and the J segment 6 bases; nucleotides outside the gene matches: 6. CDR3 amino acids: CASSLALAGVGDTQYF. Here the CDR3 DNA reads TGTGCCAGCAGTTTAGCGCTAGCGGGAGTTGGTGATACGCAGTATTTT.

In DNA, the CDR3 is TGTGCCAGCAGGACAGGGGGCGGATTTGGCTACACCTTC. This codes for CASRTGGGFGYTF. The chain links TRBV27 to TRBJ1-2; 10 bases are a match to TRBD1. Germline lookup yields CDR1 MNHEY and CDR2 SMNVEV (reference sequence). The trim removed 6 bases at V and 7 bases at J, leaving 5 bases unmatched. The CDR3 is 13 residues long.

This clonotype was picked up one time. The rearrangement links TRBV6-6 to TRBJ2-5; unclear D gene. The CDR3 runs to 12 residues. CDR1 is MNHNY, CDR2 SVGAGI, per germline (reference sequence). Trimming cost V 0 bases and J 3 bases, with 2 bases left between them. The CDR3 is CASSYSKETQYF. CDR3 sequence (DNA): TGTGCCAGCAGTTACTCTAAAGAGACCCAGTACTTC.

This clonotype has more than one count but fewer than ten. The rearrangement links TRBV7-2 to TRBJ1-4, with unresolved D. The germline CDR1 and CDR2 sequences are SGHTA and FQGNSA. Trimming shortened V by 3 bases and J by 3 bases, and 14 bases separated the two germline ends. This CDR3 is built from 16 residues. The CDR3 nucleotides are TGTGCCAGCAGCTTGGTGGCGGGGTTAGCTAATGAAAAACTGTTTTTT. Its protein is CASSLVAGLANEKLFF. The whole variable domain, filled in from reference TRBV7-2 and TRBJ1-4, reads GAGVSQSPSNKVTEKGKDVELRCDPISGHTALYWYRQSLGQGLEFLIYFQGNSAPDKSGLPSDRFSAERTGGSVSTLTIQRTQQEDSAVYLCASSLVAGLANEKLFFGSGTQLSVL.

This rearrangement joins TRBV12-3 or TRBV12-4 to TRBJ1-2; D unclear. The germline V and J ends were trimmed by 8 bases and 1 base, with 11 bases remaining between them. The CDR3 is made up of 13 amino acids. CDR3: CASGQDNNYGYTF. The CDR3 DNA follows: TGTGCCAGCGGTCAAGACAATAACTATGGCTACACCTTC.

The chain recombines TRBV19 with TRBJ2-4, with D tentatively TRBD1 (6 bases). Germline V gene lookup returns CDR1 LNHDA and CDR2 SQIVND (reference sequence). The V and J ends lost 8 bases and 0 bases respectively, with 8 bases between them. The CDR3 length is 13 residues. The CDR3 spells CASEDRAKNIQYF. In nucleotides, the CDR3 is TGTGCCAGTGAGGACAGAGCCAAAAACATTCAGTACTTC.

The rearrangement uses TRBV6-1 and TRBJ2-1; 8 positions agree with TRBD1. The CDR3 consists of 15 residues. The V gene's germline CDR1 is MNHNS and CDR2 SASEGT. V lost 4 bases, J lost 3 bases, and 5 bases stayed unmatched. The CDR3 spells CASSVGQGGYNEQFF. The CDR3 region has the DNA TGTGCCAGCAGTGTCGGACAGGGTGGCTACAATGAGCAGTTCTTC.

The J gene is TRBJ2-3, the V gene TRBV11-2; D not certain. The CDR3 spans 15 residues. The germline V gene has CDR1 SGHAT and CDR2 FQNNGV. V dropped 5 bases and J dropped 6 bases, with 18 bases sitting between them. DNA for the CDR3: TGTGCCAGCAGCATCCAATCGAGCCAGGCGGATACGCAGTATTTT. This encodes CASSIQSSQADTQYF.

The gene calls are TRBV7-2 and TRBJ2-1, with TRBD2 as a possible D gene (6 bases). The ends were cut back, 5 bases at V and 4 bases at J, with 15 bases in the middle. Looked up from germline, CDR1 is SGHTA and CDR2 is FQGNSA. The CDR3 length is 15 residues. The CDR3 coding sequence is TGTGCCAGCAGCACCGGCGGGGAACCATACAATGAGCAGTTCTTC. It translates to CASSTGGEPYNEQFF.

Only a few counts were recorded for this clonotype. This chain joins TRBV12-5 and TRBJ2-1; 7 nucleotides align to TRBD1. The CDR3 length is 15 residues. CDR1 is LGHNT and CDR2 is FRNRAP in the germline V gene. V was pared by 7 bases and J by 1 base, with 7 bases of the junction left unmatched. The CDR3: CASAPQGPSYNEQFF. The CDR3 DNA sequence: TGTGCTAGTGCCCCACAGGGGCCGTCCTACAATGAGCAGTTCTTC.

V and J are TRBV30 and TRBJ1-1; the D gene is possibly TRBD1 (5 bases). The CDR3 loop spans 13 amino acids. V lost 4 bases and J lost 1, with 10 bases in between. Germline V CDR1 and CDR2: GTSNPN, SVGIG (reference sequence). The CDR3 sequence: CAWNPGQNTEAFF. The CDR3 nucleotides read TGTGCCTGGAACCCAGGACAGAACACTGAAGCTTTCTTT.

This clonotype was observed a few times. The V and J genes are TRBV3-1 and TRBJ2-3; 10 nucleotides line up with TRBD2. The CDR3 has 16 residues. J lost 1 base, V lost 5 bases, and 6 bases had no gene match. Germline-derived CDR1 and CDR2 are LGHDT and YNNKEL (reference sequence). In DNA, the CDR3 is TGTGCCAGCAGCGATTTAGCGGGGGGCGGCACAGATACGCAGTATTTT. The encoded protein is CASSDLAGGGTDTQYF.

This clonotype was recorded a few times. This chain joins TRBV10-3 and TRBJ2-1; D call uncertain. This CDR3 spans 13 amino acids. The V and J ends lost 5 bases and 9 bases respectively, with 14 bases between them. Per germline, CDR1 ENHRY and CDR2 SYGVKD. CDR3: CAISRLGQLEQFF. The CDR3 bases are TGTGCCATCAGTCGCTTAGGGCAGCTTGAGCAGTTCTTC.

The V gene is TRBV20-1, the J gene TRBJ2-3; no clear D. V was trimmed by 6 bases and J by 3 bases, leaving 10 bases between them. CDR3 length: 12 amino acids. Germline CDR1 and CDR2: DFQATT and SNEGSKA (reference sequence). The CDR3: CSALSGTDTQYF. Here the CDR3 DNA reads TGCAGTGCGTTATCCGGGACAGATACGCAGTATTTT.

This sequence joins TRBV6-2 or TRBV6-3 and TRBJ1-1; D is possibly TRBD1 (5 bases). This CDR3 has 12 residues. V dropped 2 bases and J dropped 11 bases, with 12 bases sitting between them. Germline V CDR1 and CDR2: MNHEY, SVGEGT. The CDR3 DNA sequence: TGTGCCAGCAGTTACACAGGCGGCGGGGCTTTCTTT. It yields the protein CASSYTGGGAFF.

This clonotype has only a few counts. The chain links TRBV20-1 to TRBJ2-3, with 10 positions matching TRBD2. The CDR3 has 16 residues. Germline assignment: CDR1 DFQATT and CDR2 SNEGSKA (reference sequence). J lost 2 bases, V lost 1 base, and 6 bases had no gene match. The CDR3 is CSARGLAGGLTDTQYF. The CDR3 bases are TGCAGTGCTAGAGGATTAGCGGGGGGACTCACAGATACGCAGTATTTT.

This clonotype has only one observation. The chain carries TRBV9 and TRBJ2-1, with D possibly being TRBD1 or TRBD2 (5 bases each). Trimming removed 0 bases at V and 8 bases at J, with 12 bases between. The germline V gene has CDR1 SGDLS and CDR2 YYNGEE. The CDR3 is 14 amino acids. The CDR3 DNA reads as TGTGCCAGCAGCGTAGGGTGGGGGACCCATGAGCAGTTCTTC. Translated: CASSVGWGTHEQFF.

The genes are TRBV24-1 and TRBJ2-3, with 8 bases that match TRBD2. Germline CDR1 is KGHDR and CDR2 is SFDVKD. The CDR3 loop spans 16 amino acids. The V gene end was trimmed by 4 bases and the J gene end by 5 bases; junction bases not matched to a gene: 10. The CDR3 reads CATSDYPGGPGDTQYF. CDR3 DNA sequence: TGTGCCACCAGTGACTACCCGGGAGGGCCTGGAGATACGCAGTATTTT.

The chain links TRBV23-1 to TRBJ2-7; 8 positions match TRBD1. TRBV23-1 is sorted into the ORF group, with uncertain function. The CDR3 runs 14 residues. With 0 bases clipped from V and 7 bases from J, the junction kept 5 bases outside the gene matches. CDR3 loop: CASSQSGRGREQYF. The CDR3 DNA sequence: TGCGCCAGCAGTCAATCGGGCAGGGGGCGGGAGCAGTACTTC.

V is TRBV6-2 or TRBV6-3 and J is TRBJ1-2; TRBD1 agrees at 9 bases. The CDR3 has 14 amino acids. V lost 7 bases to trimming and J lost 5 bases; unmatched junction nucleotides: 8. From germline, CDR1 is MNHEY and CDR2 SVGEGT. CDR3 coding DNA: TGTGCCAGCACCAGACGACAGGGGGAGTATGGCTACACCTTC. Translation gives CASTRRQGEYGYTF.

The chain is built from TRBV18 and TRBJ2-1; 9 bases match TRBD2. Germline V gives CDR1 KGHSH, CDR2 LQKENI. The CDR3 spans 16 residues. V trimming: 1 base; J trimming: 4 bases; junction bases outside the gene matches: 5. CDR3 coding DNA: TGTGCCAGCTCACCACTGTCTAGCGGGGTATACAATGAGCAGTTCTTC. Translating it yields CASSPLSSGVYNEQFF.

The rearrangement uses TRBV29-1 and TRBJ2-1; the match to TRBD2 covers 10 bases. Germline CDR1 SQVTM, CDR2 ANQGSEA. This CDR3 spans 18 amino acids. Trimming at V came to 0 bases and at J to 4 bases, leaving 12 bases not matched to a gene. This CDR3 is CSVEEDTGGLARYNEQFF. CDR3 nucleotide sequence: TGCAGCGTTGAAGAGGACACTGGGGGACTAGCGAGATACAATGAGCAGTTCTTC.

The rearrangement uses TRBV4-2 and TRBJ2-5, with TRBD1 identical over 9 bases. The CDR3 runs 17 residues. From germline, CDR1 is LGHNA and CDR2 YNFKEQ. Losses at the gene ends were 2 bases for V and 4 bases for J; bases not matched to a gene: 11. CDR3 sequence reads: CASSQLWDRVLPETQYF. CDR3 DNA sequence: TGTGCCAGCAGCCAACTATGGGACAGGGTGCTCCCAGAGACCCAGTACTTC.